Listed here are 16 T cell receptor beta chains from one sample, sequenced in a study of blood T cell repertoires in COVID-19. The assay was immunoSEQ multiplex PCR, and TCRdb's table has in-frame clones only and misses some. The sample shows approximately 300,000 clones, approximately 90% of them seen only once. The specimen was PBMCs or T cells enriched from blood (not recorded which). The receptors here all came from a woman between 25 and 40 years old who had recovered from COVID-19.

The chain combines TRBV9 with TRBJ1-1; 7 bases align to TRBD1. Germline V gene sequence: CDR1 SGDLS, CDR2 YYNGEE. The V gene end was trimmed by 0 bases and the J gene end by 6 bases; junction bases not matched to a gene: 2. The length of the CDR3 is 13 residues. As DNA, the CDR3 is TGTGCCAGCAGCGTAGTAGGGGGCTCTGAAGCTTTCTTT. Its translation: CASSVVGGSEAFF.

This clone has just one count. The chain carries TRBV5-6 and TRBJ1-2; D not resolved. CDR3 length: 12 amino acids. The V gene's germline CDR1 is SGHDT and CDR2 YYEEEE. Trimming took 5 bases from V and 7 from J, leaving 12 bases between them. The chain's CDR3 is CASSYGLSGYTF. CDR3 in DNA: TGTGCCAGCAGTTACGGACTTAGTGGCTACACCTTC.

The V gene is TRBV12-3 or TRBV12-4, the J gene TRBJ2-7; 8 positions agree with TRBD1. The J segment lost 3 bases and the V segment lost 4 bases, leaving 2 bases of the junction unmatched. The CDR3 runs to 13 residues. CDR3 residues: CASSSGQVYEQYF. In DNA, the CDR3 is TGTGCCAGCAGTTCGGGACAGGTCTACGAGCAGTACTTC.

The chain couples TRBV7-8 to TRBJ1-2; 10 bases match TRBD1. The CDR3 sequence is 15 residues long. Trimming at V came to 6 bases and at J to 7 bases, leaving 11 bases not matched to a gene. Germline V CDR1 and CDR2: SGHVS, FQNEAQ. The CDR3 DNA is TGTGCCAGCAGTTTACTCGGGACAGGGGAACGTGGCTACACCTTC. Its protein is CASSLLGTGERGYTF.

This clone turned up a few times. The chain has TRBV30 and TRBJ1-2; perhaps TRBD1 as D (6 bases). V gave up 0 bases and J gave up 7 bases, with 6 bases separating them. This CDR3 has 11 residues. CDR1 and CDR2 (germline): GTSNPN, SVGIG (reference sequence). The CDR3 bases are TGTGCCTGGAGTGTACAGGGTGGCTACACCTTC. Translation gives CAWSVQGGYTF. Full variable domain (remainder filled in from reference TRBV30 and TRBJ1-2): SQTIHQWPATLVQPVGSPLSLECTVEGTSNPNLYWYRQAAGRGLQLLFYSVGIGQISSEVPQNLSASRPQDRQFILSSKKLLLSDSGFYLCAWSVQGGYTFGSGTRLTVV.

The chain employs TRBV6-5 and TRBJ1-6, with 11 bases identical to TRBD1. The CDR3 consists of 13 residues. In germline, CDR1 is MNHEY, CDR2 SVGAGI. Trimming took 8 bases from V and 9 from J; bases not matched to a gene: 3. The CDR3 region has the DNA TGTGCCAGCGGGGGGACAGGGGGTTCACCCCTCCACTTT. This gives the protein CASGGTGGSPLHF.

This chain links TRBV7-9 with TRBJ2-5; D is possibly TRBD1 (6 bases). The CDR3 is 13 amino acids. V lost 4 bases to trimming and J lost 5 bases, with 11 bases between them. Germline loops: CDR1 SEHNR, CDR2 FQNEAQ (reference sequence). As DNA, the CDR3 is TGTGCCAGCAGCTCTGGACAGATGGAGACCCAGTACTTC. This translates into CASSSGQMETQYF. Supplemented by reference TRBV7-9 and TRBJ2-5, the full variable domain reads DTGVSQNPRHKITKRGQNVTFRCDPISEHNRLYWYRQTLGQGPEFLTYFQNEAQLEKSRLLSDRFSAERPKGSFSTLEIQRTEQGDSAMYLCASSSGQMETQYFGPGTRLLVL.

CDR3 DNA sequence: TGTGCCTGGAGTGTACATTCCATGAACACTGAAGCTTTCTTT. Encoded protein: CAWSVHSMNTEAFF. V usage is TRBV30 and J usage is TRBJ1-1, with D unclear. Germline CDR1 is GTSNPN and CDR2 is SVGIG (reference sequence). The V and J ends lost 0 bases and 0 bases respectively, with 8 bases between them. This CDR3 has 14 amino acids.

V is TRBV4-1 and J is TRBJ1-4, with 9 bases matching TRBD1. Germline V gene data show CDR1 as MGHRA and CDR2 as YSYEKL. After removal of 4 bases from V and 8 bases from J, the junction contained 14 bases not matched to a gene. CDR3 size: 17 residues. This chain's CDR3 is CASSRELMGTGLEKLFF. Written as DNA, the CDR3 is TGCGCCAGCAGCCGGGAGTTAATGGGGACAGGGCTGGAAAAACTGTTTTTT.

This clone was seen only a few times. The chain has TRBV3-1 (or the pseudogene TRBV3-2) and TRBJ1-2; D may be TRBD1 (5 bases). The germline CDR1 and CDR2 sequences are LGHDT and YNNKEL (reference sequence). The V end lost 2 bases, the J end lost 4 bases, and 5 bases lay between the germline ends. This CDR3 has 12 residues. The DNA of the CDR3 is TGTGCCAGCAGCCAAACAGGCTATGGCTACACCTTC. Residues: CASSQTGYGYTF.

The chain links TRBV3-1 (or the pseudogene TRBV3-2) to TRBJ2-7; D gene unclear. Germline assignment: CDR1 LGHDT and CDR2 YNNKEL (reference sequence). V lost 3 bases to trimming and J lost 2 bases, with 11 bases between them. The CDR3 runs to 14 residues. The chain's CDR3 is CASSHEVWPYEQYF. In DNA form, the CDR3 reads TGTGCCAGCAGCCACGAGGTATGGCCCTACGAGCAGTACTTC.

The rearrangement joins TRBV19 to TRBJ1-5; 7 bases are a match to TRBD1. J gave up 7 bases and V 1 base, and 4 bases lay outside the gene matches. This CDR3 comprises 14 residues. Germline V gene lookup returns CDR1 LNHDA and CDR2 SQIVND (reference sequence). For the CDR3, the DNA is TGTGCCAGTAGTATAGGGACAGGCGGACAGCCCCAGCATTTT. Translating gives CASSIGTGGQPQHF.

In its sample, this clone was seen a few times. CDR3 DNA sequence: TGTGCCAGCAGCAGGACAGGGGTACGTGAAAAACTGTTTTTT. It codes for CASSRTGVREKLFF. The chain couples TRBV27 to TRBJ1-4; 9 nucleotides agree with TRBD1. The CDR3 consists of 14 residues. V dropped 6 bases and J dropped 7; count of bases not matched to a gene: 6. Germline CDR1 is MNHEY and CDR2 is SMNVEV (reference sequence).

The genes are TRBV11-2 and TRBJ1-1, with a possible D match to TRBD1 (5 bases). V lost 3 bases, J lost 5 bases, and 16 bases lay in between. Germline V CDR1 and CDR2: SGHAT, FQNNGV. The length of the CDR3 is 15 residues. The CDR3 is CASSFSAPAGTEAFF. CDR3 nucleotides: TGTGCCAGCAGCTTCTCGGCCCCGGCAGGGACTGAAGCTTTCTTT.

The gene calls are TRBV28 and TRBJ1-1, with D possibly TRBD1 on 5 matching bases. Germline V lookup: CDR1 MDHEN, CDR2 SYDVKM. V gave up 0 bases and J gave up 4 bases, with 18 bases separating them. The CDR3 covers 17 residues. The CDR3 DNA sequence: TGTGCCAGCAGTTTATGGGGACGTCTAGCGACGGGCACTGAAGCTTTCTTT. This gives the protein CASSLWGRLATGTEAFF.

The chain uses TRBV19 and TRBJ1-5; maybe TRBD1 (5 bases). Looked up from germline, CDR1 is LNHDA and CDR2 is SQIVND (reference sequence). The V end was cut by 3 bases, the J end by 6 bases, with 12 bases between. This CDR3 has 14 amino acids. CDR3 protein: CASSIRGIGQPQHF. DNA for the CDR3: TGTGCCAGTAGTATTAGGGGTATAGGTCAGCCCCAGCATTTT.